What follows describes a single T cell receptor (beta chain). The data are from a study of blood T cell repertoires in COVID-19. Across the whole study: Italy, Spain and the United States were the sources of the convalescent and acute COVID-19 samples. PBMCs, B-cell-depleted T cells, or T cells were the source of the cDNA or gDNA that made up the material.

Assignment of participants to cohorts was predicated upon participant-reported clinical history. The germline V and J ends were trimmed by 3 bases and 4 bases, with 12 bases remaining between them. The CDR3 sequence is 14 residues long. The germline gives CDR1 LGHDT, CDR2 YNNKEL (reference sequence). Original analysis: The authors estimated nucleated cell counts from reference gene primer amplification. Method: immunoSEQ multiplex PCR; TCRdb's copy keeps in-frame clones and lacks some. The V and J calls and clone size were taken over from that table, and D and trimming were inferred from the DNA. The table lists 200,000 to 300,000 clones, around 86% of them singletons.

This TCR was sampled from a woman aged 40 to 49 with acute COVID-19. The sequenced material came from PBMCs or T cells enriched from blood (not recorded which). The rearrangement links TRBV3-1 (or the pseudogene TRBV3-2) to TRBJ1-1; D possibly corresponds to TRBD1 (6 bases). Here the CDR3 DNA reads TGTGCCAGCAGCCAGATTGGACAGTTCACTGAAGCTTTCTTT. This translates into CASSQIGQFTEAFF.